This T cell receptor (beta chain) came from a study of blood T cells in healthy people across ages. In its sample, this clonotype was seen many times. V gave up 6 bases and J gave up 1 base; unmatched junction bases: 4. Looked up from germline, CDR1 is MNHEY and CDR2 is SMNVEV (reference sequence). The CDR3 is made up of 16 amino acids. PCR was performed a second time for about 7 to 12 cycles using a sample-barcoded 5' primer and a J-beta primer mix. TCRdb ran MiXCR on the 5' RACE reads and lists one entry per CDR3 protein. The table lists 1.5 million to 2 million distinct CDR3 sequences, about 30% of them singletons.

This clonotype was sampled from a woman aged 25 to 39 in good health. The sequenced sample was blood. The chain joins TRBV27 to TRBJ2-1, with TRBD2 identical over 12 bases. CDR3 in DNA: TGTGCCAGCAGCTCGACTAGCGGGGGTTCCTACAATGAGCAGTTCTTC. Amino acids: CASSSTSGGSYNEQFF.